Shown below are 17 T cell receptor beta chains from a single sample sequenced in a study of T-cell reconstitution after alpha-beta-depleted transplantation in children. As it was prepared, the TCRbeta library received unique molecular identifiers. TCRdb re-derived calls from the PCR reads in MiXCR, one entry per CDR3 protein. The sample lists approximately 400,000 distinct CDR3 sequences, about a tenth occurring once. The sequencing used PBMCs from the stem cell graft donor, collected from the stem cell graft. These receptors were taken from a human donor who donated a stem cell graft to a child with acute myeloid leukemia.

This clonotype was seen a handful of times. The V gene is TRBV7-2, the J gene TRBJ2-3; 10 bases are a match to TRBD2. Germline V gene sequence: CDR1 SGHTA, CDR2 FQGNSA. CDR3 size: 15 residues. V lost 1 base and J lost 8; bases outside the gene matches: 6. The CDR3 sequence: CASSLVAGGMRTQYF. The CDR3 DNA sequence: TGTGCCAGCAGCTTAGTAGCGGGGGGTATGCGTACGCAGTATTTT.

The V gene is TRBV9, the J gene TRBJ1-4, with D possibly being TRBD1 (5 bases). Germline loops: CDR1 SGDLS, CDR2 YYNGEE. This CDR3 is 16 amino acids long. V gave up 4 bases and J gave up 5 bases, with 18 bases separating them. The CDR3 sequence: CASSSRVVEPNEKLFF. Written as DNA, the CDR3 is TGTGCCAGCAGCTCCAGGGTCGTGGAGCCCAATGAAAAACTGTTTTTT.

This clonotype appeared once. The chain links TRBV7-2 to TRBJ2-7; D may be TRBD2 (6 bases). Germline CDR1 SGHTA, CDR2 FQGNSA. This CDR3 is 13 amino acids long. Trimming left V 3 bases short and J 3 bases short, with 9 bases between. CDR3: CASSFATSYEQYF. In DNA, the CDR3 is TGTGCCAGCAGCTTTGCGACTAGCTACGAGCAGTACTTC.

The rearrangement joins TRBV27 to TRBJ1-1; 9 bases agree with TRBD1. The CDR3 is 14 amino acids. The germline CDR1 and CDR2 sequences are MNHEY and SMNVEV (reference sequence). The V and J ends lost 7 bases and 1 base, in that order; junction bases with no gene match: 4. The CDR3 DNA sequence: TGTGCCAGCAAACGACAGGGGGGGAACACTGAAGCTTTCTTT. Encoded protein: CASKRQGGNTEAFF.

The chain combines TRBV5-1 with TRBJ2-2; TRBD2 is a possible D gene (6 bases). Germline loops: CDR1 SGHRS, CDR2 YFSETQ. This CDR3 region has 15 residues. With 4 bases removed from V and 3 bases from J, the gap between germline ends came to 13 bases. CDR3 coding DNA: TGCGCCAGCAGCCCCGCTGCGGGGTACACCGGGGAGCTGTTTTTT. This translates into CASSPAAGYTGELFF.

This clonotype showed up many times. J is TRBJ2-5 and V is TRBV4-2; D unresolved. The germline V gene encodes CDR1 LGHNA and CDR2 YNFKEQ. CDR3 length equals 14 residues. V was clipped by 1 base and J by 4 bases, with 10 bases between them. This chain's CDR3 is CASSQGFGRETQYF. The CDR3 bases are TGTGCCAGCAGCCAAGGTTTCGGGCGAGAGACCCAGTACTTC.

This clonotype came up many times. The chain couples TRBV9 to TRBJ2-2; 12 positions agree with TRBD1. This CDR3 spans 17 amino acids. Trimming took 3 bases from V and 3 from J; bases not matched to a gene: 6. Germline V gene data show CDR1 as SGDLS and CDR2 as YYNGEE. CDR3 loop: CASSDPGTGGDTGELFF. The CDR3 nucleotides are TGTGCCAGCAGCGACCCCGGGACAGGGGGCGACACCGGGGAGCTGTTTTTT.

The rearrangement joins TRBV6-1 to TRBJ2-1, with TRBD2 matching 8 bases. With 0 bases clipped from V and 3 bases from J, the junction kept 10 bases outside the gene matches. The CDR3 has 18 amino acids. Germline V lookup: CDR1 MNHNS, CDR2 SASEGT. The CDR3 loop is CASSEAPRGGAGYNEQFF. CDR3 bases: TGTGCCAGCAGTGAAGCTCCCCGGGGGGGGGCTGGCTACAATGAGCAGTTCTTC.

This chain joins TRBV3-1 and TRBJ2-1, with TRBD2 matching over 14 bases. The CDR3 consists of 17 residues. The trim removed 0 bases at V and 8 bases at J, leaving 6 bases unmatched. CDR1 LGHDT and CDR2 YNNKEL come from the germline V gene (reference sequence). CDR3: CASSQDYGTSGSDEQFF. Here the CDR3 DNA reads TGTGCCAGCAGCCAAGATTACGGGACTAGCGGGAGCGATGAGCAGTTCTTC.

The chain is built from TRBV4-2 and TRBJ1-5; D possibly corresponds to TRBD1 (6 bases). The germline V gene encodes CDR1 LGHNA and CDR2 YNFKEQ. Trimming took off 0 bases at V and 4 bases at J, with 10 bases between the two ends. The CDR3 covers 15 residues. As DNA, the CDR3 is TGTGCCAGCAGCCAAGAACAGGGTCCAAATCAGCCCCAGCATTTT. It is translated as CASSQEQGPNQPQHF.

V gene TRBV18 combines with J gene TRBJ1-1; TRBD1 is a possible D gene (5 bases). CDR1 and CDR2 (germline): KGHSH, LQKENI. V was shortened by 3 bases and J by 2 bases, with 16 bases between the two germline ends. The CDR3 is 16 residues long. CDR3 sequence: CASSPGWGLRNTEAFF. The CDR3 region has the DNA TGTGCCAGCTCACCGGGATGGGGCCTGAGAAACACTGAAGCTTTCTTT.

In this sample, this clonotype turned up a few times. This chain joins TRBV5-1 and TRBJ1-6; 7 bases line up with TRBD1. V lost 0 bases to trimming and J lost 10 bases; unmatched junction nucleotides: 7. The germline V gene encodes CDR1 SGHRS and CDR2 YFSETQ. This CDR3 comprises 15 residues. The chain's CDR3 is CASSLEVGGESPLHF. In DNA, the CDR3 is TGCGCCAGCAGCTTGGAAGTAGGGGGCGAGTCACCCCTCCACTTT.

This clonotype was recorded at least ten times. CDR3 DNA: TGTGCCAGCAGTTTAGCCCAGGGCGGGGCAGATACGCAGTATTTT. It codes for CASSLAQGGADTQYF. The chain employs TRBV12-3 or TRBV12-4 and TRBJ2-3, with a tentative D call TRBD2 (6 bases). This CDR3 contains 15 residues. Trimming pared 0 bases from V and 4 bases from J, leaving 11 bases between.

CDR3 DNA: TGTGCCAGCAGCTTCGACAGGGCGTACCAAGAGACCCAGTACTTC. This translates into CASSFDRAYQETQYF. The chain recombines TRBV5-6 with TRBJ2-5, with TRBD1 matching over 7 bases. This CDR3 is built from 15 residues. J gave up 0 bases and V 2 bases, and 4 bases lay outside the gene matches. Per germline, CDR1 SGHDT and CDR2 YYEEEE. The whole variable domain, remainder taken from reference TRBV5-6 and TRBJ2-5, is DAGVTQSPTHLIKTRGQQVTLRCSPKSGHDTVSWYQQALGQGPQFIFQYYEEEERQRGNFPDRFSGHQFPNYSSELNVNALLLGDSALYLCASSFDRAYQETQYFGPGTRLLVL.

CDR3 region: CSARDPEKGRAQYF. For the CDR3, the DNA is TGCAGTGCTAGAGATCCCGAAAAGGGACGAGCGCAGTATTTT. V is TRBV20-1 and J is TRBJ2-3; possibly TRBD1 or TRBD2 for D (5 bases each). Germline V gene sequence: CDR1 DFQATT, CDR2 SNEGSKA (reference sequence). The V end lost 0 bases, the J end lost 10 bases, and 17 bases lay between the germline ends. The CDR3 totals 14 residues.

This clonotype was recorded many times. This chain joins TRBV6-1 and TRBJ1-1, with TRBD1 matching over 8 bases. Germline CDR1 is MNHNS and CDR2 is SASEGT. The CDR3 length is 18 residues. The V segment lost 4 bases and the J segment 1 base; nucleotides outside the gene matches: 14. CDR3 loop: CASSVIPGGQGPNTEAFF. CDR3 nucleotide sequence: TGTGCCAGCAGTGTAATCCCCGGTGGACAGGGCCCGAACACTGAAGCTTTCTTT.

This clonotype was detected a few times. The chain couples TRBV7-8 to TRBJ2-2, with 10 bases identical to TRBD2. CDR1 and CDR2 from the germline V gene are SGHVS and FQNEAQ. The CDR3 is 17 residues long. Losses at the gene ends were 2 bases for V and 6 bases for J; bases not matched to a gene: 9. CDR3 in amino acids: CASSLLELAGLAGELFF. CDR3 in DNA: TGTGCCAGCAGCTTATTAGAACTAGCGGGATTGGCCGGGGAGCTGTTTTTT.